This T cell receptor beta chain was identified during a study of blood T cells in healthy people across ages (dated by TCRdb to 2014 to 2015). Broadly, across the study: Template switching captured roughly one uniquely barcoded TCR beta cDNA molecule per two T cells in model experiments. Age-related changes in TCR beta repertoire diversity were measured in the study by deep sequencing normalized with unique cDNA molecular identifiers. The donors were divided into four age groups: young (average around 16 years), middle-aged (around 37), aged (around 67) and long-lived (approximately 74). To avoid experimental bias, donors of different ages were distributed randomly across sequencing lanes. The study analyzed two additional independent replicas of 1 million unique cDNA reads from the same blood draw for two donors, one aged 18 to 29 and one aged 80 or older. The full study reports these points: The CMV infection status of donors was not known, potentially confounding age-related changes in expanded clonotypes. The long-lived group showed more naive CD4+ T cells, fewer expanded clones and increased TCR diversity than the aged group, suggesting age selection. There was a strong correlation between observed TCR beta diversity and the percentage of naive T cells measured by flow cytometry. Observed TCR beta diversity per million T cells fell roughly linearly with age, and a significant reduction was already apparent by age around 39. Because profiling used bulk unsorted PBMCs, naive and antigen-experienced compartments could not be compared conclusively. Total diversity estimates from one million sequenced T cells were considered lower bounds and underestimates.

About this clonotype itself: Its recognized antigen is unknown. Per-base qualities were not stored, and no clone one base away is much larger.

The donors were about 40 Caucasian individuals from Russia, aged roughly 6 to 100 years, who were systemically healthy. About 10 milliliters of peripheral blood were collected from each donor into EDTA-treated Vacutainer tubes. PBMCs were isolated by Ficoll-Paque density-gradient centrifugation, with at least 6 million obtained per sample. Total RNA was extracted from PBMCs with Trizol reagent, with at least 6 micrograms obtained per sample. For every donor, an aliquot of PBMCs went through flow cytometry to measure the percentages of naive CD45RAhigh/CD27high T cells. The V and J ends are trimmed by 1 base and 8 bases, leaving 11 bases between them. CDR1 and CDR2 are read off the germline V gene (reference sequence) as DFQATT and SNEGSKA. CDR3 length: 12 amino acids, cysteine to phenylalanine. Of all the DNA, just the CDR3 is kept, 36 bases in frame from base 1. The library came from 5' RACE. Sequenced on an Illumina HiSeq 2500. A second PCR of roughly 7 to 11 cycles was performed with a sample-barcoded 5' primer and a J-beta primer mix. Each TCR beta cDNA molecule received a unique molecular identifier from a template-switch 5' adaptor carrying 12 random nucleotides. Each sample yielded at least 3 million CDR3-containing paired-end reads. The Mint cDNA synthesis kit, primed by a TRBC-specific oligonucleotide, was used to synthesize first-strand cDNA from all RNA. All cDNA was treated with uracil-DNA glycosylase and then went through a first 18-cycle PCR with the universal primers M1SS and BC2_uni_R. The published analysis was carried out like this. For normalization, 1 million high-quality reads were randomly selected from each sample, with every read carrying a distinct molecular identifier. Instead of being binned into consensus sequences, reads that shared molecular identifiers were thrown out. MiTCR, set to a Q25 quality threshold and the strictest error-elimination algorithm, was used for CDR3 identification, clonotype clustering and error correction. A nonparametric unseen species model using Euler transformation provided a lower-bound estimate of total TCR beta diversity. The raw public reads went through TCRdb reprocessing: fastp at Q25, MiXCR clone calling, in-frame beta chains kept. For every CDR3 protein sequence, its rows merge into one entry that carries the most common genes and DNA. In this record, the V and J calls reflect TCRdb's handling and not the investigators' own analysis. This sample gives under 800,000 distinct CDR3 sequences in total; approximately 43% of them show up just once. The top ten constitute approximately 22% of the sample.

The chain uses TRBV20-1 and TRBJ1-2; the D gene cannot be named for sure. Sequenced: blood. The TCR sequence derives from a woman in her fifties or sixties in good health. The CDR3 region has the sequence CSARALLSGYTF. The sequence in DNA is TGCAGTGCTAGAGCACTCTTGTCCGGCTACACCTTC.